Listed below are T cell receptor beta chains from one sample, sequenced in a study of blood T cell repertoires in COVID-19. Using immunoSEQ multiplex PCR, the repertoire was profiled, and TCRdb retains in-frame clones only, with some absent. There are about 130,000 clones in the sample; less than 90% occur only once, and more than 15% lies in the top ten. Sequencing was performed on PBMCs or T cells enriched from blood (not recorded which). These receptors all stem from a man under 40 who had recovered from COVID-19. Both conserved end residues are part of each CDR3. A D gene is named only where the DNA matches it firmly. Clone size appears in some rows only: once, few, many, or a class for an expanded clone.

TRBD2 | TRBJ2-2 | TRBV5-4 | NA | CASSVTSRSETGELFF | TGTGCCAGCAGCGTGACTAGCAGGTCTGAAACCGGGGAGCTGTTTTTT
NA | TRBJ1-2 | TRBV28 | NA | CASSFRRGYGYTF | TGTGCCAGCAGTTTCCGCAGGGGCTATGGCTACACCTTC
NA | TRBJ1-1 | TRBV2 | NA | CASSERPSGTEAFF | TGTGCCAGCAGTGAGCGGCCTTCGGGCACTGAAGCTTTCTTT
NA | TRBJ2-7 | TRBV6-5 | NA | CASSYGHAQYF | TGTGCCAGCAGCTATGGGCACGCGCAGTACTTC
NA | TRBJ2-7 | TRBV28 | NA | CASSLSGDTYEQYF | TGTGCCAGCAGTTTATCAGGGGATACCTACGAGCAGTACTTC
TRBD1 | TRBJ1-5 | TRBV19 | NA | CATSRDRDQPQHF | TGTGCCACCTCCCGGGACAGGGATCAGCCCCAGCATTTT
TRBD1 | TRBJ1-5 | TRBV5-8 | few | CASSPEQGAVGQPQHF | TGTGCCAGCAGCCCCGAACAGGGGGCTGTTGGGCAGCCCCAGCATTTT
NA | TRBJ2-2 | TRBV3-1/TRBV3-2 | NA | CASSPLRAAATGELFF | TGTGCCAGCAGCCCACTCCGGGCAGCGGCCACCGGGGAGCTGTTTTTT
NA | TRBJ1-5 | TRBV7-9 | NA | CASSATPDIGNQPQHF | TGTGCCAGCAGCGCGACCCCTGACATTGGCAATCAGCCCCAGCATTTT
NA | TRBJ1-2 | TRBV3-1/TRBV3-2 | few | CASSQDKGWYTF | TGTGCCAGCAGCCAAGATAAGGGGTGGTACACCTTC
NA | TRBJ1-4 | TRBV6-5 | NA | CASSYASFEKLFF | TGTGCCAGCAGTTACGCGAGCTTTGAAAAACTGTTTTTT
NA | TRBJ2-7 | TRBV10-1 | once | CASSENPTGPKEEQYF | TGCGCCAGCAGTGAGAACCCGACAGGACCGAAGGAGGAGCAGTACTTC
TRBD1 | TRBJ2-3 | TRBV2 | NA | CASSEIAQGALPDTQYF | TGTGCCAGCAGTGAGATAGCTCAGGGGGCGCTCCCAGATACGCAGTATTTT
TRBD1 | TRBJ1-1 | TRBV10-2 | NA | CASRGTDYTEAFF | TGCGCCAGCAGGGGGACAGACTACACTGAAGCTTTCTTT
NA | TRBJ1-5 | TRBV21-1 | once | CASSKVESTAFPNSNQPQHF | TGTGCCAGCAGCAAAGTAGAGAGCACCGCGTTTCCCAATAGCAATCAGCCCCAGCATTTT
TRBD1 | TRBJ1-6 | TRBV6-5 | NA | CASSLGQGVHSPLHF | TGTGCCAGCAGTTTAGGACAGGGCGTACATTCACCCCTCCACTTT
NA | TRBJ1-2 | TRBV7-9 | few | CASTRPDSPLRYTF | TGTGCCAGCACCCGACCGGACAGCCCTCTCCGCTACACCTTC
NA | TRBJ2-7 | TRBV11-2 | NA | CASSLGGAGGFSYEQYF | TGTGCCAGCAGCCTAGGGGGGGCAGGGGGCTTTTCCTACGAGCAGTACTTC
NA | TRBJ1-1 | TRBV2 | NA | CASSETGLLTTEAFF | TGTGCCAGCAGTGAAACGGGACTGCTAACCACTGAAGCTTTCTTT
NA | TRBJ2-2 | TRBV7-3 | NA | CASSKTANTGELFF | TGTGCCAGCAGCAAGACAGCGAACACCGGGGAGCTGTTTTTT
NA | TRBJ2-3 | TRBV10-1 | NA | CASSESAATQYF | TGCGCCAGCAGTGAGTCTGCGGCGACGCAGTATTTT
TRBD2 | TRBJ2-1 | TRBV9 | NA | CASRPPGTSENNEQFF | TGTGCCAGTAGGCCCCCCGGGACTAGCGAAAACAATGAGCAGTTCTTC
TRBD2 | TRBJ2-7 | TRBV19 | NA | CASRLAQSYEQYF | TGTGCCAGTCGACTAGCGCAATCCTACGAGCAGTACTTC
NA | TRBJ2-1 | TRBV6-6 | NA | CASIPGKQHNEQFF | TGTGCCAGCATCCCCGGGAAACAGCACAATGAGCAGTTCTTC
TRBD2 | TRBJ2-1 | TRBV3-1/TRBV3-2 | NA | CASSQIRLAGAHEQFF | TGTGCCAGCAGCCAGATCCGACTAGCGGGAGCCCATGAGCAGTTCTTC
NA | TRBJ2-3 | TRBV18 | NA | CASSPRSLSTDTQYF | TGTGCCAGCTCACCACGGTCCCTAAGCACAGATACGCAGTATTTT
TRBD1 | TRBJ2-2 | TRBV7-8 | NA | CASSLGTGFGTGELFF | TGTGCCAGCAGCTTAGGGACAGGGTTCGGCACCGGGGAGCTGTTTTTT
NA | TRBJ2-2 | TRBV11-2 | few | CASSLVQGHTGELFF | TGTGCCAGCAGCTTAGTGCAGGGCCACACCGGGGAGCTGTTTTTT
NA | TRBJ1-2 | TRBV6-5 | NA | CASNGANNYGYTF | TGTGCCAGCAATGGGGCCAATAACTATGGCTACACCTTC
TRBD2 | TRBJ2-2 | TRBV10-3 | NA | CAISGLAGDAGELFF | TGTGCCATCAGTGGGCTAGCGGGAGATGCCGGGGAGCTGTTTTTT
NA | TRBJ2-1 | TRBV19 | once | CASSITSYNEQFF | TGTGCCAGTAGTATCACTAGCTACAATGAGCAGTTCTTC
NA | TRBJ1-2 | TRBV7-2 | NA | CASSSPGRGSGGYTF | TGTGCCAGCAGCTCCCCCGGCAGGGGCTCGGGTGGCTACACCTTC
NA | TRBJ1-2 | TRBV5-4 | few | CASSLGKGMNYGYTF | TGTGCCAGCAGCTTGGGAAAGGGGATGAACTATGGCTACACCTTC
TRBD1 | TRBJ1-4 | TRBV3-1/TRBV3-2 | NA | CASSDRGSNEKLFF | TGTGCCAGCAGCGACAGGGGTAGTAATGAAAAACTGTTTTTT
TRBD1 | TRBJ1-6 | TRBV27 | many | CASSPRDSYNSPLHF | TGTGCCAGCAGTCCCCGGGACAGCTATAATTCACCCCTCCACTTT
NA | TRBJ2-2 | TRBV9 | NA | CASSPRQAPNTGELFF | TGTGCCAGCAGCCCCCGACAGGCCCCGAACACCGGGGAGCTGTTTTTT
NA | TRBJ1-1 | TRBV5-1 | NA | CASSLVVQAETEAFF | TGCGCCAGCAGCTTGGTAGTCCAAGCCGAGACTGAAGCTTTCTTT
TRBD1 | TRBJ2-7 | TRBV19 | NA | CASSIETGKGEQYF | TGTGCCAGTAGTATAGAGACAGGGAAGGGCGAGCAGTACTTC
NA | TRBJ1-5 | TRBV19 | NA | CASTQGPGQPQHF | TGTGCCAGTACTCAGGGCCCAGGTCAGCCCCAGCATTTT
TRBD1 | TRBJ1-5 | TRBV12-5 | NA | CASGRTGGQPQHF | TGTGCTAGTGGTAGGACAGGAGGTCAGCCCCAGCATTTT
TRBD2 | TRBJ2-7 | TRBV10-3 | NA | CAITRGLAGDGYEQYF | TGTGCCATCACCCGGGGACTAGCGGGAGATGGGTACGAGCAGTACTTC
NA | TRBJ1-2 | TRBV7-9 | NA | CASSLAGSYGYTF | TGTGCCAGCAGCTTAGCTGGTAGCTATGGCTACACCTTC
TRBD2 | TRBJ2-1 | TRBV4-2 | NA | CASSQRVLAAYNEQFF | TGTGCCAGCAGCCAACGAGTACTAGCGGCCTACAATGAGCAGTTCTTC
NA | TRBJ1-1 | TRBV6-5 | NA | CASSYYLGGGRTEAFF | TGTGCCAGCAGTTACTACCTAGGCGGGGGACGAACTGAAGCTTTCTTT
NA | TRBJ1-1 | TRBV7-3 | once | CASSRDSMNTEAFF | TGTGCCAGCAGCCGGGACTCAATGAACACTGAAGCTTTCTTT
TRBD1 | TRBJ2-2 | TRBV9 | NA | CASSVAGQGAGELFF | TGTGCCAGCAGCGTAGCGGGACAGGGGGCCGGGGAGCTGTTTTTT
NA | TRBJ1-1 | TRBV18 | NA | CASSSGQHTEAFF | TGTGCCAGCTCATCCGGACAGCACACTGAAGCTTTCTTT
TRBD1 | TRBJ2-2 | TRBV5-1 | NA | CASSPTGTGDTGELFF | TGCGCCAGCAGCCCTACCGGGACAGGGGACACCGGGGAGCTGTTTTTT
NA | TRBJ1-4 | TRBV9 | NA | CASSAEGLGEKLFF | TGTGCCAGCAGCGCGGAGGGTCTAGGTGAAAAACTGTTTTTT
NA | TRBJ2-7 | TRBV5-1 | NA | CASSSDSSYEQYF | TGCGCCAGCAGCAGCGACTCCTCCTACGAGCAGTACTTC
TRBD1 | TRBJ2-5 | TRBV19 | NA | CASSPGTGSGETQYF | TGTGCCAGTAGTCCCGGGACAGGCTCGGGGGAGACCCAGTACTTC
NA | TRBJ2-1 | TRBV7-6 | NA | CASSPGNEQFF | TGTGCCAGCAGCCCCGGCAATGAGCAGTTCTTC
NA | TRBJ2-7 | TRBV6-5 | NA | CASKRGQTYEQYF | TGTGCCAGCAAGCGAGGACAGACCTACGAGCAGTACTTC
NA | TRBJ1-2 | TRBV4-1 | NA | CASSQASFDSGYTF | TGCGCCAGCAGCCAAGCCTCATTTGACAGTGGCTACACCTTC
NA | TRBJ2-3 | TRBV27 | NA | CASTQWGGTDTQYF | TGTGCCAGCACTCAATGGGGGGGCACAGATACGCAGTATTTT